This T cell receptor beta chain was recorded in a study of blood T cell repertoires in COVID-19. At the level of the study: Samples taken during acute and convalescent COVID-19 were collected in the United States, Italy and Spain. Sources were T cells, B-cell-depleted T cells, or PBMCs; the material itself was cDNA or gDNA.

Assay used: immunoSEQ multiplex PCR; TCRdb lists only in-frame clones, some missing. The table lists 52,000 or so clones, about four fifths of them singletons. CDR3 size: 14 residues. The V gene's germline CDR1 is SGHDN and CDR2 FVKESK. With 4 bases clipped from V and 6 bases from J, the junction kept 8 bases outside the gene matches. The rearrangement links TRBV14 to TRBJ2-7, with 8 positions matching TRBD1. Sequenced sample: peripheral blood. This TCR came from a human donor in a cohort sampled during active COVID-19. The CDR3 DNA sequence: TGTGCCAGCAGCCTGGGGCAGGGGGCTGCCGAGCAGTACTTC. Protein: CASSLGQGAAEQYF.